This T cell receptor beta chain is drawn from a study of Ad26.COV2.S vaccination and SARS-CoV-2 variants. Treatment specified: roughly 20 received Ad26.COV2.S at low or high dose, single or two shots; a few received placebo; per-sample allocation not given. Sampling was performed 63 days after the first vaccine or placebo injection. An adult donor aged 18-55 years was enrolled in Boston. Vaccine was an Ad26 vector expressing Wuhan-strain SARS-CoV-2 spike. The CDR3 length is 13 residues. Germline V gene sequence: CDR1 SGHTA, CDR2 FQGNSA. V lost 4 bases and J lost 6; bases outside the gene matches: 5. The table came from immunoSEQ multiplex PCR; TCRdb's copy has only in-frame clones and leaves some out. The sample contains about 460,000 clones, roughly nine tenths of which appear only once. This clone was observed a handful of times.

The rearrangement links TRBV7-2 to TRBJ1-2; 7 bases agree with TRBD1. The clonotype was recovered from a person between 18 and 65 years old who received the Ad26.COV2.S COVID-19 vaccine or a placebo. The sequences come from peripheral blood, collected in a trial of Ad26.COV2.S vaccine versus placebo. DNA for the CDR3: TGTGCCAGCAGCTCCCGGGACAGAGATGGCTACACCTTC. It translates to CASSSRDRDGYTF.